This TCR beta chain was captured by sequencing in a study of cytomegalovirus exposure and HLA in healthy donors. Study outcomes and limitations: Investigators reported over 150 TCR beta chains as tied to cytomegalovirus. The tendency of first-cohort TCR clusters to co-occur in the 120 or so validation repertoires emerged from a later analysis. A few of the chains that were CMV-associated were confirmed in vitro to be specific for CMV antigens.

The method was immunoSEQ multiplex PCR; TCRdb's version includes in-frame clones alone and lacks a portion of them. The sample holds roughly 130,000 clones, almost 90% seen once. A remark on this clone: Its antigen is currently unknown.

V lost 0 bases to trimming and J lost 6 bases, with 15 bases between them. Germline CDR1 and CDR2: LNHDA and SQIVND (reference sequence). The CDR3 is made up of 15 amino acids. The chain carries TRBV19 and TRBJ2-7; D gene uncertain. The sample was PBMCs. The sequence derives from a man aged 25 to 40 in good health and CMV-seronegative. Here the CDR3 DNA reads TGTGCCAGTAGTATAGAGGGCAGGCTGCCTGGCGAGCAGTACTTC. Its translation is CASSIEGRLPGEQYF. The variable domain in full, completed from reference TRBV19 and TRBJ2-7, reads DGGITQSPKYLFRKEGQNVTLSCEQNLNHDAMYWYRQDPGQGLRLIYYSQIVNDFQKGDIAEGYSVSREKKESFPLTVTSAQKNPTAFYLCASSIEGRLPGEQYFGPGTRLTVT.